The 7 T cell receptor beta chains below were found in one sample sequenced in a study of cytomegalovirus exposure and HLA in healthy donors. Vbeta (60) and Jbeta (13) primers were used in the PCR. Method: immunoSEQ multiplex PCR; TCRdb's copy keeps in-frame clones and lacks some. The table lists around 150,000 clones, roughly 84% of them singletons. Sequencing input: PBMCs. Receptors originate from a man in his late teens or twenties in good health and CMV-seropositive.

The table lists this clone with a count of one. The chain joins TRBV6-5 to TRBJ1-1; a weak D match, TRBD1 (6 bases). The germline V and J ends were trimmed by 6 bases and 1 base, with 9 bases remaining between them. Looked up from germline, CDR1 is MNHEY and CDR2 is SVGAGI. CDR3 length equals 13 residues. The CDR3 sequence: CASRDRPNTEAFF. The CDR3 nucleotides are TGTGCCAGCAGGGACAGACCGAACACTGAAGCTTTCTTT.

The chain carries TRBV11-3 and TRBJ2-2; 8 bases match TRBD1. Per germline, CDR1 SGHNT and CDR2 YENEEA. The V gene end was trimmed by 5 bases and the J gene end by 5 bases; junction bases not matched to a gene: 4. This CDR3 comprises 14 residues. Here the CDR3 DNA reads TGTGCCAGCAGCGCAAGACAGGGGACCGGGGAGCTGTTTTTT. Translated: CASSARQGTGELFF.

This chain links TRBV9 with TRBJ2-3, with D maybe TRBD1 (5 bases). In germline, CDR1 is SGDLS, CDR2 YYNGEE. CDR3 length: 12 residues. Between the trimmed V and J ends, which lost 4 bases and 5 bases, there was a span of 8 bases. CDR3 in DNA: TGTGCCAGCAGCTGGGGCGGAGATACGCAGTATTTT. Encoded protein: CASSWGGDTQYF.

The rearrangement joins TRBV5-4 to TRBJ1-2, with unresolved D. The CDR3 length is 18 residues. Looked up from germline, CDR1 is SGHNT and CDR2 is YYREEE (reference sequence). V was pared by 0 bases and J by 3 bases, with 21 bases between. In DNA, the CDR3 is TGTGCCAGCAGCTTGGCCTTGGGGTCCGGGGATAGGGACTATGGCTACACCTTC. Translated: CASSLALGSGDRDYGYTF.

CDR3: CASSAEQGAGGNTIYF. The CDR3 coding sequence is TGTGCCAGCAGCGCCGAACAGGGGGCAGGGGGAAACACCATATATTTT. V gene TRBV9 combines with J gene TRBJ1-3, with TRBD1 matching 9 bases. V shed 3 bases, J shed 4 bases, and the junction held 8 bases outside the gene matches. Germline V CDR1 and CDR2: SGDLS, YYNGEE. The CDR3 extends over 16 amino acids.

The gene calls are TRBV18 and TRBJ2-1; TRBD1 aligns across 9 bases. The CDR3 covers 16 residues. Trimming took 3 bases from V and 0 from J; bases not matched to a gene: 3. In germline, CDR1 is KGHSH, CDR2 LQKENI. In DNA, the CDR3 is TGTGCCAGCTCACCCGGGACAGGGTACTCCTACAATGAGCAGTTCTTC. This translates into CASSPGTGYSYNEQFF.

In DNA form, the CDR3 reads TGTGCCAGCAGTTTAGCGGGCCCGAACACTGAAGCTTTCTTT. This encodes CASSLAGPNTEAFF. The genes are TRBV27 and TRBJ1-1; D unresolved. This CDR3 has 14 residues. Germline lookup yields CDR1 MNHEY and CDR2 SMNVEV (reference sequence). Trimming removed 2 bases at V and 1 base at J, with 8 bases between.